This entry lists 22 T cell receptor beta chains sequenced from one sample in a study of shared clonotypes between healthy human individuals (TCRdb year 2020). The library was built by means of the immunoSEQ multiplex PCR assay. TCRdb limited this immuneACCESS table to in-frame rearrangements with V and J called. A share of clones is missing; checked studies link under half to unresolved V genes, and the rest is unexplained. The sample records 950,000 to 1,300,000 clones, about 75% of which are singletons. The ten largest clones take up about 1.5% of the sample. Input material: memory CD4+ T cells sorted from blood. The cell subset or site label, read with the paper, signifies: CD45RA-negative fraction. The source is a man younger than 35 in good health.

This chain uses TRBV18 with TRBJ2-7; D unclear. There are 13 residues in the CDR3. In germline, CDR1 is KGHSH, CDR2 LQKENI. V gave up 1 base and J gave up 6 bases, with 10 bases separating them. CDR3 bases: TGTGCCAGCTCACCACTCCCCTGGGGCGAGCAGTACTTC. It is translated as CASSPLPWGEQYF.

Worth noting for this clone: Within the sample, other DNA sequences also encode this same CDR3. The chain employs TRBV4-3 and TRBJ2-5; D perhaps matches TRBD2 (5 bases). CDR1 LGHNA and CDR2 YSLEER come from the germline V gene. CDR3 length: 15 residues. Trimming left V 0 bases short and J 4 bases short, with 12 bases between. The CDR3 DNA reads as TGCGCCAGCAGCCAAGATCTCAGAGGAGGAGAGACCCAGTACTTC. The encoded protein is CASSQDLRGGETQYF.

This clone was seen just once. The chain combines TRBV7-2 with TRBJ2-1; 7 positions agree with TRBD2. J lost 2 bases, V lost 1 base, and 5 bases had no gene match. Germline V gives CDR1 SGHTA, CDR2 FQGNSA. This CDR3 comprises 16 residues. This chain's CDR3 is CASSLGAGVTYNEQFF. The CDR3 region has the DNA TGTGCCAGCAGCTTAGGGGCGGGAGTCACCTACAATGAGCAGTTCTTC.

The chain couples TRBV5-1 to TRBJ1-1; D is ambiguous. The ends were cut back, 2 bases at V and 2 bases at J, with 10 bases in the middle. There are 14 residues in the CDR3. CDR1 and CDR2 from the germline V gene are SGHRS and YFSETQ. In nucleotides, the CDR3 is TGCGCCAGCAGCTTTGATGATCGTAACACTGAAGCTTTCTTT. Translating gives CASSFDDRNTEAFF.

This clone showed up just once. This chain joins TRBV28 and TRBJ2-4; 8 bases match TRBD1. V was clipped by 8 bases and J by 1 base; unmatched bases: 7. The CDR3 extends over 15 amino acids. The germline gives CDR1 MDHEN, CDR2 SYDVKM. The CDR3 loop reads CASQTGDTAKNIQYF. The CDR3 DNA is TGTGCCAGCCAGACAGGGGATACGGCCAAAAACATTCAGTACTTC.

The genes are TRBV19 and TRBJ2-1; 10 positions match TRBD2. The J segment lost 6 bases and the V segment lost 5 bases, leaving 13 bases of the junction unmatched. The CDR3 extends over 17 amino acids. Germline loops: CDR1 LNHDA, CDR2 SQIVND (reference sequence). This CDR3 is CASSAPFKAGGTNEQFF. For the CDR3, the DNA is TGTGCCAGTAGTGCCCCTTTTAAAGCGGGAGGGACCAATGAGCAGTTCTTC.

The count of this clone is one. This sequence joins TRBV28 and TRBJ1-2, with TRBD1 matching over 7 bases. Germline V lookup: CDR1 MDHEN, CDR2 SYDVKM. The trim removed 4 bases at V and 4 bases at J, leaving 6 bases unmatched. The CDR3 is 14 amino acids. In DNA, the CDR3 is TGTGCCAGCAGTTCCGGACAGGCACCCTATGGCTACACCTTC. It yields the protein CASSSGQAPYGYTF.

The V and J genes are TRBV19 and TRBJ1-1, with 12 bases aligning to TRBD1. Germline-derived CDR1 and CDR2 are LNHDA and SQIVND (reference sequence). V lost 10 bases to trimming and J lost 1 base; unmatched junction nucleotides: 4. This CDR3 comprises 14 residues. CDR3 in amino acids: CATGTGGANTEAFF. DNA for the CDR3: TGTGCCACTGGGACAGGGGGCGCGAACACTGAAGCTTTCTTT.

The rearrangement joins TRBV7-2 to TRBJ2-3; 7 nucleotides agree with TRBD1. Unmatched junction bases numbered 10, after V lost 6 bases and J lost 4 bases. Germline V gene sequence: CDR1 SGHTA, CDR2 FQGNSA. This CDR3 is built from 15 residues. The CDR3 DNA follows: TGTGCCAGCAGTTTACGGGGACAGACAGCAGATACGCAGTATTTT. Translating it yields CASSLRGQTADTQYF.

This sequence joins TRBV28 and TRBJ2-7; no reliable D call. The CDR3 is made up of 11 amino acids. Germline V lookup: CDR1 MDHEN, CDR2 SYDVKM. The V gene lost 6 bases and the J gene lost 6 bases, with 9 bases spanning the gap. As DNA, the CDR3 is TGTGCCAGCAGCCGAGTCGGCGAGCAGTACTTC. It specifies CASSRVGEQYF. Looking up the rest from reference TRBV28 and TRBJ2-7 gives the full variable domain: DVKVTQSSRYLVKRTGEKVFLECVQDMDHENMFWYRQDPGLGLRLIYFSYDVKMKEKGDIPEGYSVSREKKERFSLILESASTNQTSMYLCASSRVGEQYFGPGTRLTVT.

The rearrangement joins TRBV2 to TRBJ2-5; D call uncertain. Per germline, CDR1 SNHLY and CDR2 FYNNEI. The CDR3 has 14 amino acids. V was clipped by 4 bases and J by 1 base, with 10 bases between them. CDR3 coding DNA: TGTGCCAGCAGTGTAAGCTCTGTCCAAGAGACCCAGTACTTC. Translated: CASSVSSVQETQYF.

The chain joins TRBV5-1 to TRBJ2-1, with TRBD1 identical over 10 bases. The germline V gene has CDR1 SGHRS and CDR2 YFSETQ. The CDR3 consists of 15 residues. V lost 6 bases, J lost 4 bases, and 7 bases stayed unmatched. The CDR3 protein is CASKLEDRGYNEQFF. CDR3 nucleotide sequence: TGCGCCAGCAAGCTTGAGGACAGGGGGTACAATGAGCAGTTCTTC.

V and J are TRBV25-1 and TRBJ1-2; maybe TRBD1 (6 bases). CDR1 and CDR2 (germline): MGHDK, SYGVNS. V lost 6 bases, J lost 4 bases, and 21 bases lay in between. CDR3 length: 16 residues. DNA for the CDR3: TGTGCCAGCAGCGCCAGTGGAAGGGGGTTCGGCTATGGCTACACCTTC. Translated: CASSASGRGFGYGYTF.

The rearrangement links TRBV10-3 to TRBJ1-2; 9 nucleotides line up with TRBD1. Germline V lookup: CDR1 ENHRY, CDR2 SYGVKD. The CDR3 consists of 13 residues. The ends lost 9 bases at V and 8 bases at J; junction bases unmatched: 10. For the CDR3, the DNA is TGTGCCATTTTGGGACAGGGTGAGGGGGGCTACACCTTC. Protein sequence: CAILGQGEGGYTF.

The chain joins TRBV7-2 to TRBJ2-2, with no clear D. Trimming shortened V by 5 bases and J by 3 bases, and 4 bases separated the two germline ends. In germline, CDR1 is SGHTA, CDR2 FQGNSA. The CDR3 is made up of 12 amino acids. The CDR3 DNA is TGTGCCAGCAGCCATGACACCGGGGAGCTGTTTTTT. It encodes CASSHDTGELFF.

V usage is TRBV10-3 and J usage is TRBJ2-7; D gene unclear. Germline V CDR1 and CDR2: ENHRY, SYGVKD. V gave up 3 bases and J gave up 1 base, with 13 bases separating them. This CDR3 region has 15 residues. The CDR3 DNA reads TGTGCCATCAGTGATAGGTCGGTCCTATCCTACGAGCAGTACTTC. Translating it yields CAISDRSVLSYEQYF.

The gene calls are TRBV21-1 and TRBJ2-7; the D call in the table, TRBD2, was not verified against the DNA. TRBV21-1 is a pseudogene segment. The CDR3 runs to 16 residues. The CDR3 DNA reads as TGTGCCAGCAGCCCCCTAGCGGGAGATGTAAGGGACGAGCAGTACTTC. This encodes CASSPLAGDVRDEQYF.

This clone appeared a few times. V gene TRBV10-1 combines with J gene TRBJ1-6; TRBD1 matches 9 bases. CDR1 and CDR2 (germline): WNHNN, SYGVQD (reference sequence). The CDR3 has 13 residues. J was trimmed by 7 bases and V by 6 bases; bases with no gene match: 1. The CDR3, as DNA: TGCGCCAGCAGGGGACAGGGAAATTCACCCCTCCACTTT. Translated, it gives CASRGQGNSPLHF.

The rearrangement uses TRBV4-1 and TRBJ2-5; D may be TRBD1 (6 bases). Between the trimmed V and J ends, which lost 0 bases and 5 bases, there was a span of 16 bases. This CDR3 region has 16 residues. Germline V lookup: CDR1 MGHRA, CDR2 YSYEKL. CDR3 in DNA: TGCGCCAGCAGCCAAGAAGTGGGGGCTCGACTGGAGACCCAGTACTTC. Protein sequence: CASSQEVGARLETQYF.

The chain recombines TRBV27 with TRBJ2-2; TRBD1 is a possible D gene (6 bases). Trimming shortened V by 5 bases and J by 2 bases, and 12 bases separated the two germline ends. Per the germline V gene, CDR1 is MNHEY and CDR2 is SMNVEV (reference sequence). CDR3 length: 15 residues. Here the CDR3 DNA reads TGTGCCAGCAGTCCCGGGACAACCAACACCGGGGAGCTGTTTTTT. This encodes CASSPGTTNTGELFF.

The chain uses TRBV7-2 and TRBJ1-4; D is undetermined. The CDR3 loop spans 14 amino acids. Trimming pared 5 bases from V and 0 bases from J, leaving 7 bases between. CDR1 and CDR2 from the germline V gene are SGHTA and FQGNSA. The CDR3 sequence: CASSRRATNEKLFF. The CDR3 coding sequence is TGTGCCAGCAGCCGACGAGCAACTAATGAAAAACTGTTTTTT.

The chain is built from TRBV10-3 and TRBJ2-7; TRBD2 is a possible D gene (6 bases). Germline CDR1 ENHRY, CDR2 SYGVKD. There are 14 residues in the CDR3. With 2 bases removed from V and 1 base from J, the gap between germline ends came to 9 bases. The CDR3 here is CAISEVGGSYEQYF. The CDR3 DNA reads TGTGCCATCAGTGAGGTGGGGGGATCCTACGAGCAGTACTTC.